A selection of T cell receptor beta chains follows, all from one sample in a study of identical twins. TCRdb itself ran the 5' RACE reads through MiXCR, one entry per CDR3 protein. The table has 690,000 or so distinct CDR3 sequences, roughly 6% seen once. Sequencing was carried out using naive T cells sorted from blood. The origin of the receptors is a man aged 18 to 30 in good health. Both conserved end residues are trimmed from each CDR3.

J: TRBJ2-1
V: TRBV4-3
CDR3: ASSQDLLQRQF

J: TRBJ2-1
V: TRBV7-8
CDR3: ASSLIKTSYNEQF

J: TRBJ2-2
V: TRBV14
CDR3: ASSDNAGAYTNTGELF

J: TRBJ2-5
V: TRBV28
CDR3: ASRKAGRETQY

J: TRBJ1-4
V: TRBV6-1
CDR3: ATKSQGETNEKLF

J: TRBJ2-1
V: TRBV12-5
CDR3: ASGLAGAGHNEQF

J: TRBJ2-1
V: TRBV24-1
CDR3: ATSDPGTGSSNEQF

J: TRBJ2-2
V: TRBV7-6
CDR3: ASSLGREGRTGELF

J: TRBJ2-3
V: TRBV29-1
CDR3: SVVGQGVTDAQY

J: TRBJ1-1
V: TRBV2
CDR3: AILTTGTSNTEAF

J: TRBJ2-5
V: TRBV4-2
CDR3: ASSQDPRGEETQY

J: TRBJ2-7
V: TRBV6-1
CDR3: ASTPMREGLVEQY

J: TRBJ2-3
V: TRBV12-3/TRBV12-4
CDR3: ASSFERTDTQY

J: TRBJ2-7
V: TRBV20-1
CDR3: SARDIGPYEQY

J: TRBJ2-3
V: TRBV29-1
CDR3: SARQGINTDTQY

J: TRBJ2-7
V: TRBV6-5
CDR3: ASSYSKGVSYEQY

J: TRBJ2-2
V: TRBV24-1
CDR3: ATGRNANTGELF

J: TRBJ2-3
V: TRBV12-3/TRBV12-4
CDR3: ASSFLAGGVDTQY

J: TRBJ2-1
V: TRBV5-6
CDR3: ASSLSPGGRALF

J: TRBJ1-2
V: TRBV12-3/TRBV12-4
CDR3: ASSVGGTLEYT

J: TRBJ2-1
V: TRBV20-1
CDR3: SASPTGQGGNEQF

J: TRBJ2-7
V: TRBV5-1
CDR3: ASSSAGGGYEQY

J: TRBJ1-5
V: TRBV12-3/TRBV12-4
CDR3: ASSLSGSANQPQH

J: TRBJ2-3
V: TRBV12-3/TRBV12-4
CDR3: ASRPLAGGGADTQY

J: TRBJ1-1
V: TRBV7-2
CDR3: ASSFGTGGFMNTEAF

J: TRBJ2-2
V: TRBV7-7
CDR3: AYTGELF

J: TRBJ1-1
V: TRBV6-1
CDR3: ASSKGTGNTEAF

J: TRBJ2-3
V: TRBV5-6
CDR3: ASSSDASTDTQY

J: TRBJ1-4
V: TRBV7-9
CDR3: ASSLGTETDNEKLF

J: TRBJ2-3
V: TRBV25-1
CDR3: ASRTGGTQY

J: TRBJ2-1
V: TRBV5-1
CDR3: AISASGRTNEQF

J: TRBJ2-1
V: TRBV7-8
CDR3: ASSQVAGEAYNEQF

J: TRBJ2-7
V: TRBV7-2
CDR3: ASSFPAWAGASYEQY

J: TRBJ2-7
V: TRBV10-3
CDR3: AISESGKPHEQY

J: TRBJ2-1
V: TRBV7-9
CDR3: ASSLFGAASSYNEQF

J: TRBJ2-7
V: TRBV6-5
CDR3: ASTRISGEQY

J: TRBJ2-1
V: TRBV20-1
CDR3: SARKTSGRDNEQF

J: TRBJ1-4
V: TRBV5-1
CDR3: ASSLGQGKEKLF

J: TRBJ2-3
V: TRBV6-2/TRBV6-3
CDR3: ASSYPGTDTDTQY

J: TRBJ1-5
V: TRBV24-1
CDR3: ATGAGESQPQH

J: TRBJ1-3
V: TRBV6-1
CDR3: ASIRTASGNTIY

J: TRBJ2-5
V: TRBV9
CDR3: ASSATSGMGETQY

J: TRBJ2-1
V: TRBV9
CDR3: ASSAMGGQINTEQF

J: TRBJ2-2
V: TRBV20-1
CDR3: GARGYRGELF

J: TRBJ2-3
V: TRBV25-1
CDR3: ASSEDRGQTDTQY

J: TRBJ1-4
V: TRBV3-1
CDR3: ASSQQRGFEKLF

J: TRBJ2-1
V: TRBV10-3
CDR3: AISAGAGANNEQF

J: TRBJ2-1
V: TRBV11-2
CDR3: ASSLNRQVTYNEQF

J: TRBJ2-2
V: TRBV10-2
CDR3: ASSINSGTTNTGELF

J: TRBJ2-1
V: TRBV7-6
CDR3: ASSLIQGAYNEQF

J: TRBJ1-1
V: TRBV5-1
CDR3: ASSLIVLSTEAF

J: TRBJ2-1
V: TRBV11-1
CDR3: ASSSAFSGAYNEQF

J: TRBJ2-7
V: TRBV11-2
CDR3: ASSLEPTGGRESYEQY